The next 32 T cell receptor beta chains were all read from a single sample in a study of a mutant IDH1 vaccine in newly diagnosed glioma. The protocol was immunoSEQ multiplex PCR, while the TCRdb copy is restricted to in-frame clones and leaves out a portion. The sample has 30,000 to 40,000 clones; over 85% are singletons. As to time point: baseline, week 1 (first vaccination visit). Regarding treatment: pre-vaccination baseline after standard-of-care therapy. The specimen was PBMCs, collected from a glioma patient treated with radiotherapy, temozolomide or both. The origin of the receptors is a man aged 18 to 30 with glioma.

This rearrangement joins TRBV5-1 to TRBJ2-5; D gene uncertain. CDR3 size: 13 residues. Germline CDR1 reads SGHRS; CDR2 reads YFSETQ. V lost 2 bases, J lost 2 bases, and 7 bases lay in between. The CDR3, as DNA: TGCGCCAGCAGCTTTGGGCGGCAAGAGACCCAGTACTTC. As protein: CASSFGRQETQYF. The complete variable domain, with remaining parts taken from reference TRBV5-1 and TRBJ2-5, reads KAGVTQTPRYLIKTRGQQVTLSCSPISGHRSVSWYQQTPGQGLQFLFEYFSETQRNKGNFPGRFSGRQFSNSRSEMNVSTLELGDSALYLCASSFGRQETQYFGPGTRLLVL.

For the CDR3, the DNA is TGTGCCAGCAGCTCCCGGGAAAGCCAGTCGGATACGCAGTATTTT. This sequence encodes CASSSRESQSDTQYF. This chain links TRBV7-6 with TRBJ2-3; tentative D call: TRBD2 (5 bases). V was shortened by 4 bases and J by 6 bases, with 17 bases between the two germline ends. The CDR3 covers 15 residues. Germline lookup yields CDR1 SGHVS and CDR2 FNYEAQ.

The chain links TRBV5-6 to TRBJ2-7, with a tentative D call TRBD1 (5 bases). Germline V gene lookup returns CDR1 SGHDT and CDR2 YYEEEE. The CDR3 runs 13 residues. The ends were cut back, 3 bases at V and 3 bases at J, with 10 bases in the middle. The CDR3 reads CASSSTDDYEQYF. The CDR3 DNA reads TGTGCCAGCAGCTCGACAGACGACTACGAGCAGTACTTC.

The chain has TRBV6-5 and TRBJ2-7, with D perhaps matching TRBD2 (6 bases). V was trimmed by 0 bases and J by 0 bases, leaving 9 bases between them. The germline V gene encodes CDR1 MNHEY and CDR2 SVGAGI. The CDR3 consists of 15 residues. CDR3 in DNA: TGTGCCAGCAGTTACTCTGCGGGGAACTCCTACGAGCAGTACTTC. It codes for CASSYSAGNSYEQYF.

The CDR3 loop reads CASSRVAAGGPQETQYF. The CDR3 nucleotides are TGCGCCAGCAGCCGGGTAGCAGCGGGAGGGCCCCAAGAGACCCAGTACTTC. V usage is TRBV5-1 and J usage is TRBJ2-5, with 10 bases lining up with TRBD2. The CDR3 spans 17 residues. Germline CDR1 reads SGHRS; CDR2 reads YFSETQ. V lost 4 bases and J lost 1; bases outside the gene matches: 10.

The chain carries TRBV2 and TRBJ1-4; a weak D match, TRBD1 (5 bases). From germline, CDR1 is SNHLY and CDR2 FYNNEI. There are 16 residues in the CDR3. Trimming pared 7 bases from V and 0 bases from J, leaving 15 bases between. In DNA form, the CDR3 reads TGTGCCAGCAAGGGGTTGAGGGACGCAACTAATGAAAAACTGTTTTTT. Translated, it gives CASKGLRDATNEKLFF.

The V gene is TRBV11-2, the J gene TRBJ2-5; 7 bases align to TRBD1. V shed 6 bases and J 2 bases; nucleotides not matched to a gene: 9. This CDR3 region has 15 residues. Per the germline V gene, CDR1 is SGHAT and CDR2 is FQNNGV. The CDR3 spells CASRPTGTAQETQYF. The CDR3 region has the DNA TGTGCCAGCAGGCCTACTGGGACAGCGCAAGAGACCCAGTACTTC.

CDR3 region: CASSPQGRNEQYF. The CDR3 nucleotides are TGTGCCAGCAGCCCCCAAGGGCGAAACGAGCAGTACTTC. The chain uses TRBV13 and TRBJ2-7; D not resolved. This CDR3 comprises 13 residues. Germline V gene data show CDR1 as PRHDT and CDR2 as FYEKMQ (reference sequence). Deletions cut 5 bases from V and 5 bases from J, with 13 bases between.

J is TRBJ2-1 and V is TRBV4-3, with D tentatively TRBD1 (6 bases). The V end lost 4 bases, the J end lost 2 bases, and 15 bases lay between the germline ends. Germline V CDR1 and CDR2: LGHNA, YSLEER. The CDR3 runs 16 residues. CDR3 DNA: TGCGCCAGCAGCCCACAGGGCTTGGAGGCCTACAATGAGCAGTTCTTC. The encoded protein is CASSPQGLEAYNEQFF.

The V gene is TRBV19, the J gene TRBJ2-2, with unresolved D. Germline values: CDR1 LNHDA, CDR2 SQIVND (reference sequence). The CDR3 covers 13 residues. Trimming took 3 bases from V and 3 from J, leaving 5 bases between them. The CDR3 sequence is CASSMGDTGELFF. In DNA form, the CDR3 reads TGTGCCAGTAGTATGGGCGACACCGGGGAGCTGTTTTTT. Full variable domain (rest looked up from reference TRBV19 and TRBJ2-2): DGGITQSPKYLFRKEGQNVTLSCEQNLNHDAMYWYRQDPGQGLRLIYYSQIVNDFQKGDIAEGYSVSREKKESFPLTVTSAQKNPTAFYLCASSMGDTGELFFGEGSRLTVL.

The genes are TRBV9 and TRBJ2-5; a possible D gene is TRBD2 (7 bases). CDR1 SGDLS and CDR2 YYNGEE come from the germline V gene. The CDR3 runs 15 residues. The germline V and J ends were trimmed by 4 bases and 2 bases, with 15 bases remaining between them. DNA for the CDR3: TGTGCCAGCAGCCCTCGGGGGGCGGCGCAAGAGACCCAGTACTTC. It yields the protein CASSPRGAAQETQYF.

This sequence joins TRBV5-4 and TRBJ1-1; D possibly corresponds to TRBD1 (5 bases). There are 15 residues in the CDR3. Germline V CDR1 and CDR2: SGHNT, YYREEE (reference sequence). The V and J ends lost 0 bases and 3 bases respectively, with 12 bases between them. Here the CDR3 reads CASSLGGGADTEAFF. The CDR3 DNA is TGTGCCAGCAGCTTGGGTGGCGGGGCGGACACTGAAGCTTTCTTT.

The chain has TRBV5-8 and TRBJ1-2, with a possible D match to TRBD1 (6 bases). V was clipped by 4 bases and J by 0 bases, with 10 bases between them. Germline-derived CDR1 and CDR2 are SGHTS and YDEGEE. The CDR3 is 14 residues long. The CDR3 protein is CASSPRQANYGYTF. In DNA form, the CDR3 reads TGTGCCAGCAGCCCGAGACAGGCTAACTATGGCTACACCTTC. The full variable domain, its missing parts supplied by reference TRBV5-8 and TRBJ1-2, is EAGVTQSPTHLIKTRGQQATLRCSPISGHTSVYWYQQALGLGLQFLLWYDEGEERNRGNFPPRFSGRQFPNYSSELNVNALELEDSALYLCASSPRQANYGYTFGSGTRLTVV.

V and J are TRBV30 and TRBJ2-6; D gene uncertain. The CDR3 totals 14 residues. The V end lost 2 bases, the J end lost 6 bases, and 11 bases lay between the germline ends. The V gene's germline CDR1 is GTSNPN and CDR2 SVGIG (reference sequence). Here the CDR3 reads CAWSRALMANVLTF. CDR3 bases: TGTGCCTGGAGTCGGGCCTTGATGGCCAACGTCCTGACTTTC. Together with reference TRBV30 and TRBJ2-6, the CDR3 gives the full variable domain: SQTIHQWPATLVQPVGSPLSLECTVEGTSNPNLYWYRQAAGRGLQLLFYSVGIGQISSEVPQNLSASRPQDRQFILSSKKLLLSDSGFYLCAWSRALMANVLTFGAGSRLTVL.

The chain carries TRBV20-1 and TRBJ2-7; D unresolved. Deletions cut 5 bases from V and 1 base from J, with 6 bases between. There are 11 residues in the CDR3. Germline CDR1 reads DFQATT; CDR2 reads SNEGSKA (reference sequence). The CDR3 loop reads CSAQKSYEQYF. Written as DNA, the CDR3 is TGCAGTGCTCAGAAATCCTACGAGCAGTACTTC.

The V call is TRBV28, the J call TRBJ1-2; D is undetermined. Germline V gene lookup returns CDR1 MDHEN and CDR2 SYDVKM. V shed 5 bases and J shed 6 bases, with 19 bases lying between them. The CDR3 sequence is 15 residues long. DNA of the CDR3: TGTGCCAGCAGTCCTAGAATTGGAAGAAGCGATGGCTACACCTTC. It is translated as CASSPRIGRSDGYTF.

The chain recombines TRBV5-1 with TRBJ2-2, with 9 bases aligning to TRBD2. The CDR3 extends over 15 amino acids. Germline V lookup: CDR1 SGHRS, CDR2 YFSETQ. Trimming at V came to 2 bases and at J to 6 bases, leaving 5 bases not matched to a gene. The CDR3 sequence: CASSLALAGSGELFF. The CDR3 DNA sequence: TGCGCCAGCAGCTTAGCCCTAGCGGGATCCGGGGAGCTGTTTTTT.

The chain combines TRBV6-6 with TRBJ1-2, with TRBD1 identical over 10 bases. Germline CDR1 MNHNY, CDR2 SVGAGI (reference sequence). This CDR3 is built from 15 residues. J was trimmed by 4 bases and V by 4 bases; bases with no gene match: 6. CDR3 amino acids: CASSFPWTGGYGYTF. The CDR3 region has the DNA TGTGCCAGCAGTTTCCCTTGGACAGGGGGCTATGGCTACACCTTC.

The rearrangement joins TRBV30 to TRBJ2-3; D gene uncertain. V shed 0 bases and J shed 1 base, with 5 bases lying between them. CDR1 and CDR2 (germline): GTSNPN, SVGIG (reference sequence). The CDR3 is 13 amino acids. This chain's CDR3 is CAWSVTRTDTQYF. As DNA, the CDR3 is TGTGCCTGGAGTGTAACCCGCACAGATACGCAGTATTTT.

The chain uses TRBV15 and TRBJ2-5, with D perhaps TRBD1 (6 bases). Per the germline V gene, CDR1 is LNHNV and CDR2 is YYDKDF (reference sequence). This CDR3 spans 13 amino acids. V lost 4 bases to trimming and J lost 2 bases, with 8 bases between them. The CDR3 is CATSKGTQETQYF. The CDR3 coding sequence is TGTGCCACCAGCAAGGGGACACAAGAGACCCAGTACTTC.

This rearrangement joins TRBV5-6 to TRBJ1-5; D possibly corresponds to TRBD1 (6 bases). Trimming shortened V by 2 bases and J by 2 bases, and 14 bases separated the two germline ends. Germline loops: CDR1 SGHDT, CDR2 YYEEEE. The CDR3 extends over 16 amino acids. The CDR3 loop reads CASSFYRAWGNQPQHF. Here the CDR3 DNA reads TGTGCCAGCAGCTTTTACAGGGCTTGGGGCAATCAGCCCCAGCATTTT.

This clone was counted a single time. The gene calls are TRBV5-4 and TRBJ2-5, with 7 bases identical to TRBD2. This CDR3 has 13 residues. The ends lost 4 bases at V and 10 bases at J; junction bases unmatched: 10. Looked up from germline, CDR1 is SGHNT and CDR2 is YYREEE (reference sequence). CDR3 sequence (DNA): TGTGCCAGCAGCCCGGGAGGTGGAGTGGGCCAGTACTTC. Its protein is CASSPGGGVGQYF.

The chain has TRBV10-3 and TRBJ2-1; 7 positions agree with TRBD2. Germline CDR1 reads ENHRY; CDR2 reads SYGVKD. J gave up 7 bases and V 0 bases, and 6 bases lay outside the gene matches. The CDR3 has 15 amino acids. CDR3: CAISESAGAGNEQFF. CDR3 DNA: TGTGCCATCAGTGAGTCTGCGGGAGCTGGTAATGAGCAGTTCTTC.

This clone was found once. The rearrangement links TRBV4-2 to TRBJ2-1; D unclear. Germline CDR1 and CDR2: LGHNA and YNFKEQ. The V gene lost 4 bases and the J gene lost 0 bases, with 13 bases spanning the gap. The CDR3 runs to 16 residues. CDR3 bases: TGTGCCAGCAGCCCCCCCCGGGCTCTCTCCTACAATGAGCAGTTCTTC. Amino acids: CASSPPRALSYNEQFF.

The chain recombines TRBV27 with TRBJ2-2, with 11 bases identical to TRBD2. This CDR3 contains 18 residues. Germline trimming cut 4 bases from V and 2 bases from J; bases unmatched to any gene: 9. Germline CDR1 and CDR2: MNHEY and SMNVEV (reference sequence). The CDR3 here is CASSWLGLAGGNTGELFF. The CDR3, as DNA: TGTGCCAGCAGTTGGTTAGGGCTAGCGGGAGGAAACACCGGGGAGCTGTTTTTT.

The rearrangement uses TRBV27 and TRBJ1-1; unclear D gene. This CDR3 comprises 15 residues. The V gene's germline CDR1 is MNHEY and CDR2 SMNVEV (reference sequence). Trimming stripped 6 bases from V and 6 bases from J, with 20 bases between. The CDR3 DNA follows: TGTGCCAGCAGCCCACGTGGGGTAGGGTTTGCTGAAGCTTTCTTT. This encodes CASSPRGVGFAEAFF.

V usage is TRBV4-2 and J usage is TRBJ2-1, with 7 nucleotides matching TRBD2. The CDR3 length is 15 residues. The V gene end was trimmed by 0 bases and the J gene end by 4 bases; junction bases not matched to a gene: 3. Germline CDR1 and CDR2: LGHNA and YNFKEQ. CDR3 nucleotides: TGTGCCAGCAGCCAAGATCGGCGGGAGTACAATGAGCAGTTCTTC. It encodes CASSQDRREYNEQFF.

The J gene is TRBJ1-5, the V gene TRBV28; TRBD1 aligns across 11 bases. CDR1 is MDHEN and CDR2 is SYDVKM in the germline V gene. J lost 3 bases, V lost 4 bases, and 8 bases had no gene match. The CDR3 has 17 residues. The CDR3 here is CASSSSRTGGFNQPQHF. CDR3 bases: TGTGCCAGCAGTTCTTCCCGGACAGGGGGCTTCAATCAGCCCCAGCATTTT.

This sequence joins TRBV7-9 and TRBJ2-2; maybe TRBD1 (6 bases). The CDR3 is made up of 12 amino acids. V lost 5 bases and J lost 6, with 7 bases in between. Germline V gene lookup returns CDR1 SEHNR and CDR2 FQNEAQ (reference sequence). The CDR3, as DNA: TGTGCCAGCAGCCGGACAGCCGGGGAGCTGTTTTTT. Translation gives CASSRTAGELFF.

This clone was detected only once. One end of the junction fails to match germline, which may point to a read error. The chain combines TRBV7-7 with TRBJ2-6, with TRBD1 as a possible D gene (5 bases). Per the germline V gene, CDR1 is SSHAT and CDR2 is FNYEAQ (reference sequence). The CDR3 has 19 residues. In DNA, the CDR3 is TGTGCTAGCAGCTTAAATTCAATGGGGATCAGGGCTGGGGCCAACGTCCTGACTTTC. Amino acids: CASSLNSMGIRAGANVLTF.

J is TRBJ2-2 and V is TRBV29-1; D tentatively fits TRBD1 or TRBD2 (6 bases each). The CDR3 sequence is 12 residues long. In germline, CDR1 is SQVTM, CDR2 ANQGSEA. V lost 3 bases to trimming and J lost 16 bases, with 18 bases between them. Here the CDR3 reads CSVEGGRGGPFF. The CDR3 DNA reads as TGCAGCGTTGAGGGGGGCAGGGGAGGACCGTTTTTT.

This chain links TRBV14 with TRBJ1-3; 8 nucleotides agree with TRBD1. The CDR3 contains 16 residues. The V and J ends lost 2 bases and 4 bases, in that order; junction bases with no gene match: 7. Germline assignment: CDR1 SGHDN and CDR2 FVKESK. CDR3 region: CASSQIQGAPGNTIYF. DNA of the CDR3: TGTGCCAGCAGCCAAATCCAGGGGGCGCCCGGAAACACCATATATTTT.